This is a list of T cell receptor beta chains from one sample in a study of OX40 agonist ivuxolimab in advanced cancers. Here immunoSEQ multiplex PCR was the method, and the copy in TCRdb shows in-frame clones only, minus some. Counted here are approximately 26,000 clones, roughly 80% occurring once; the ten biggest clones make up 9.5% to 15%. Sequencing used CD4+ or CD8+ T cells sorted from blood, obtained in a trial of the OX40 agonist ivuxolimab. The receptor source for this set is an adult with an advanced solid tumor such as melanoma, head and neck, liver or kidney cancer. The CDR3 runs from the conserved cysteine through the conserved F or W. D genes are given only for firm matches. Expanded clones get a size class; other rows say once, few or many, or leave the size out.

size	V	D	J	DNA	CDR3
few	TRBV12-5	TRBD1	TRBJ2-1	TGTGCTAGTGGTTTGGGGCAGGGGGCGAAAAATGAGCAGTTCTTC	CASGLGQGAKNEQFF
NA	TRBV5-6	NA	TRBJ1-1	TGTGCCAGCAGCTGGACGGGGGGCGCCACTGAAGCTTTCTTT	CASSWTGGATEAFF
NA	TRBV7-8	NA	TRBJ1-1	TGTGCCAGCAGCTTAGCAATTGCGACGGTGAACACTGAAGCTTTCTTT	CASSLAIATVNTEAFF
NA	TRBV5-1	NA	TRBJ1-4	TGCGCCAGCGGAGCAGGGCCGAGGCCTGAAAAACTGTTTTTT	CASGAGPRPEKLFF
NA	TRBV9	NA	TRBJ2-4	TGTGCCAGCAGCCAAAGTAGGGCGTGGGGAGCCAAAAACATTCAGTACTTC	CASSQSRAWGAKNIQYF
NA	TRBV11-3	NA	TRBJ2-7	TGTGCCAGCAGCTTAGGTCTGACCGTATGGGTGCAGTACTTC	CASSLGLTVWVQYF
NA	TRBV10-1	NA	TRBJ2-5	TGCGCCAGCAGTGAGTCGCCCCCAGGGACCACCCAAGAGACCCAGTACTTC	CASSESPPGTTQETQYF
NA	TRBV6-1	NA	TRBJ1-2	TGTGCCAGCACAGTAGGGCTCGGTTGGGGCTACACCTTC	CASTVGLGWGYTF
NA	TRBV5-1	TRBD1	TRBJ1-5	TGCGCCAGCAGCTATACGGGTGGGCAGGGGGAGCCCCAGCATTTT	CASSYTGGQGEPQHF
NA	TRBV2	NA	TRBJ1-5	TGTGCCAGCAGGCCTAGACACGTTAGCAATCAGCCCCAGCATTTT	CASRPRHVSNQPQHF
NA	TRBV30	NA	TRBJ1-5	TGTGCCTGGAGTGTGGGGTCGGGGATCTGGGGTCAGCCCCAGCATTTT	CAWSVGSGIWGQPQHF
NA	TRBV10-3	NA	TRBJ1-2	TGTGCCATCAGTGAGTCGGGCAGGGCTAACTATGGCTACACCTTC	CAISESGRANYGYTF
few	TRBV2	NA	TRBJ1-6	TGTGCCAGCAGTGAAGTGACGGTTTCACCCCTCCACTTT	CASSEVTVSPLHF
NA	TRBV7-2	TRBD2	TRBJ2-1	TGTGCCAGCAGCGAACTAGCGGATGAGCAGTTCTTC	CASSELADEQFF
NA	TRBV7-9	NA	TRBJ1-1	TGTGCCAGCAGCTTAGGCGTCCAACCGGGGGCTTTCTTT	CASSLGVQPGAFF
NA	TRBV13	TRBD2	TRBJ2-3	TGTGCCAGCAGCCCCAATCTCGGGGGGACTAGCGGCCTCACAGATACGCAGTATTTT	CASSPNLGGTSGLTDTQYF
NA	TRBV2	NA	TRBJ2-7	TGTGCCAGCAGGAGTCGGACCTCCTACGAGCAGTACTTC	CASRSRTSYEQYF
NA	TRBV7-2	NA	TRBJ1-1	TGTGCCAGCAGCTCTCAATGGACGGACACTGAAGCTTTCTTT	CASSSQWTDTEAFF
NA	TRBV2	TRBD1	TRBJ1-2	TGTGCCAACGACCGGGACAGGGGGCGCTGGTCCTATGGCTACACCTTC	CANDRDRGRWSYGYTF
NA	TRBV4-1	TRBD1	TRBJ2-5	TGCGCCAGCAGCCCCCTCGACAGGGAACAAGAGACCCAGTACTTC	CASSPLDREQETQYF
NA	TRBV2	TRBD1	TRBJ1-1	TGTGCCAGCGAAGGGGGGACAGGGGGCGGAACTGAAGCTTTCTTT	CASEGGTGGGTEAFF
NA	TRBV6-1	NA	TRBJ2-2	TGTGCCAGCAGTGAAGCGACGTACACCGGGGAGCTGTTTTTT	CASSEATYTGELFF
NA	TRBV5-3	NA	TRBJ2-5	TGTGCCAGCAGCTTGGCCAACAGCCAAGAGACCCAGTACTTC	CASSLANSQETQYF
NA	TRBV5-1	TRBD1	TRBJ1-1	TGCGCCAGCAGCTTGACAGGGGGAGGCACTGAAGCTTTCTTT	CASSLTGGGTEAFF
NA	TRBV10-3	NA	TRBJ1-1	TGTGCCATCAGTGAGAGCGGGAACACTGAAGCTTTCTTT	CAISESGNTEAFF
few	TRBV5-1	NA	TRBJ1-5	TGCGCCAGCAGCTTGGATCCGGGGAGCAATCAGCCCCAGCATTTT	CASSLDPGSNQPQHF